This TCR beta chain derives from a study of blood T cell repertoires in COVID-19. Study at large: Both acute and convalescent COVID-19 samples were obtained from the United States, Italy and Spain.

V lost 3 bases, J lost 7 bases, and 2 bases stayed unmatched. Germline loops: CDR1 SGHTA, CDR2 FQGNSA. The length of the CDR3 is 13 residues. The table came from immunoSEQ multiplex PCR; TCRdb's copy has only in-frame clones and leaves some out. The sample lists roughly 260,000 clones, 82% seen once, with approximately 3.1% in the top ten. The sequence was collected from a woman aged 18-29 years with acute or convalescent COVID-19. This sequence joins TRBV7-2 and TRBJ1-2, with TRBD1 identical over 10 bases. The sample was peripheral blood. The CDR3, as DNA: TGTGCCAGCAGCTTTTGGACAGGGGGTGGCTACACCTTC. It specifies CASSFWTGGGYTF. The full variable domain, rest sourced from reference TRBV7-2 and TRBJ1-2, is GAGVSQSPSNKVTEKGKDVELRCDPISGHTALYWYRQSLGQGLEFLIYFQGNSAPDKSGLPSDRFSAERTGGSVSTLTIQRTQQEDSAVYLCASSFWTGGGYTFGSGTRLTVV.